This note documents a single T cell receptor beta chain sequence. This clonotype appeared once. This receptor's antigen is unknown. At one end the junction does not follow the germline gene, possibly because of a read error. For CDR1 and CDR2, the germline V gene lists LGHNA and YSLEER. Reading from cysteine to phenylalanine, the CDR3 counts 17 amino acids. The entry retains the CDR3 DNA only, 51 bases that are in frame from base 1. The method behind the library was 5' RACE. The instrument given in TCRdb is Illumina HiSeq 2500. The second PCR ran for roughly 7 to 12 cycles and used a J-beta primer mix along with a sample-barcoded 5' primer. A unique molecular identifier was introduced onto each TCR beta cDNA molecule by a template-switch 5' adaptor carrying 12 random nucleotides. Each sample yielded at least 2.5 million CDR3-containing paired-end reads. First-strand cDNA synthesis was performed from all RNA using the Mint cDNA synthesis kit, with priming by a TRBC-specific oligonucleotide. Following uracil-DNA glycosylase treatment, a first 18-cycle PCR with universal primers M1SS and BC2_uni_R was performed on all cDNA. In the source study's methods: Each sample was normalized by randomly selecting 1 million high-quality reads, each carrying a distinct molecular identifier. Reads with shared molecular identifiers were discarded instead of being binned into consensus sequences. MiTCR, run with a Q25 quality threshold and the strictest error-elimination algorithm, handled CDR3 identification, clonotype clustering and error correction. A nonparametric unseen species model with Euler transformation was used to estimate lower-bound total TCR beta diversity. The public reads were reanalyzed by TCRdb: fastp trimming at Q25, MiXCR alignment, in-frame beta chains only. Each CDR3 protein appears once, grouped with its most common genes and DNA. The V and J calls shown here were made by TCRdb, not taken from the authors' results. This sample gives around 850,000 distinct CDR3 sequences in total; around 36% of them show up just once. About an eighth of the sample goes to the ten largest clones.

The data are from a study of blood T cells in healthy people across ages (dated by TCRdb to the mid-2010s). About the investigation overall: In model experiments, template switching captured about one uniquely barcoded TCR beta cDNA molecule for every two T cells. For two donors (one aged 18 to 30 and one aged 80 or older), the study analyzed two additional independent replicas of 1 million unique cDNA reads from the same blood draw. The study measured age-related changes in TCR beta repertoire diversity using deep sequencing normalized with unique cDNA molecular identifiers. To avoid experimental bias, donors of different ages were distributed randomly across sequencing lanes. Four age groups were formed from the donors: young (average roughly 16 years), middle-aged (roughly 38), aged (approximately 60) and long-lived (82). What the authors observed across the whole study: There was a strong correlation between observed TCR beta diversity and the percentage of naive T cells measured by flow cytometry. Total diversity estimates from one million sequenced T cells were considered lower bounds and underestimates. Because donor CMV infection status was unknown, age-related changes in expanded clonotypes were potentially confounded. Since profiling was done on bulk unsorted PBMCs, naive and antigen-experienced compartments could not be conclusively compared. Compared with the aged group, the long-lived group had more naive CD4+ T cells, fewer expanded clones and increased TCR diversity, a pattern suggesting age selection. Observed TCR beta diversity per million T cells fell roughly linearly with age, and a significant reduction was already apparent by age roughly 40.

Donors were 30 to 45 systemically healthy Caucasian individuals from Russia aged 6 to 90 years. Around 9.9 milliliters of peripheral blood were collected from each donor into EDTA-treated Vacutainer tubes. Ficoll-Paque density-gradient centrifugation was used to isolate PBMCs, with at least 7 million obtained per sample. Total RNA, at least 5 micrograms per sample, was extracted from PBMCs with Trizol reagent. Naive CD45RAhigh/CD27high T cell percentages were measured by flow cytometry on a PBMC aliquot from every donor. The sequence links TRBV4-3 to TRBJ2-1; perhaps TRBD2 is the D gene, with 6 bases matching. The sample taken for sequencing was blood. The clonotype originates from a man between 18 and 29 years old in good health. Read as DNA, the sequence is TGCGACAGCAGCCAAGATCGGAGGGGAAGCTCCTACAATGAGCAGTTCTTC. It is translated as CDSSQDRRGSSYNEQFF.